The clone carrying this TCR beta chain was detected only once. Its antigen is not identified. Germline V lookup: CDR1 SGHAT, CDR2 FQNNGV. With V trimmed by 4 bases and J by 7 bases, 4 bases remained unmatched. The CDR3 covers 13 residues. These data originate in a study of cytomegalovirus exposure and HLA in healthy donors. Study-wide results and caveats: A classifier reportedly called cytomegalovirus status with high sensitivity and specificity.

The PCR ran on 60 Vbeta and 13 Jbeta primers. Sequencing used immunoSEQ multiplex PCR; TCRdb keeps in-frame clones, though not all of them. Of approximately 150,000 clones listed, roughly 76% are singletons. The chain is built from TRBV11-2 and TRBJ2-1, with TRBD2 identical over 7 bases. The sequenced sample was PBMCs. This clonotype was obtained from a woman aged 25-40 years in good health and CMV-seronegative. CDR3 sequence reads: CASSSRLANEQFF. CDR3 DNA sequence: TGTGCCAGCAGCTCGCGACTAGCTAATGAGCAGTTCTTC.